This passage covers 17 T cell receptor beta chains from one sample sequenced in a study of Graves' ophthalmopathy and Graves' hyperthyroidism. Amplifying from RNA transcripts, the study obtained TCR beta CDR3 regions. Second-round multiplex PCR came after first-round RT-PCR with HTBI primers. TCRdb re-derived calls from the multiplex PCR reads in MiXCR, one entry per CDR3 protein. The sample consists of about 220,000 distinct CDR3 sequences, about 22% of them appearing once. The material sequenced was peripheral blood. The receptor source for this set is a woman aged 50 to 60 with Graves' ophthalmopathy.

The V and J genes are TRBV12-3 or TRBV12-4 and TRBJ2-7, with no clear D. The CDR3 has 13 residues. Between the trimmed V and J ends, which lost 2 bases and 6 bases, there was a span of 11 bases. The CDR3 nucleotides are TGTGCCAGCAGTTTATGGGGTAGCCGCGAGCAGTACTTC. Translating gives CASSLWGSREQYF.

This clonotype occurred many times. The rearrangement uses TRBV6-1 and TRBJ2-7; the D is unclear. Trimming cost V 7 bases and J 2 bases, with 9 bases left between them. CDR3 length equals 12 residues. Germline V gene data show CDR1 as MNHNS and CDR2 as SASEGT. Here the CDR3 reads CASTQIPYEQYF. The DNA of the CDR3 is TGTGCCAGCACACAGATTCCCTACGAGCAGTACTTC.

This clonotype was detected ten times or more. The chain links TRBV6-1 to TRBJ2-5, with no clear D. CDR1 MNHNS and CDR2 SASEGT come from the germline V gene. The CDR3 spans 11 residues. Trimming shortened V by 6 bases and J by 1 base, and 3 bases separated the two germline ends. The CDR3 DNA reads as TGTGCCAGCAGAATCCAAGAGACCCAGTACTTC. As protein: CASRIQETQYF.

This clonotype was seen more than once but under ten times. A much larger clone lies one base from this, so it may be a read error. A read error is likely, as this CDR3 ends without the conserved phenylalanine or tryptophan. The V call is TRBV7-2, the J call TRBJ2-7; D remains unclear. The CDR3 covers 13 residues. Germline assignment: CDR1 SGHTA and CDR2 FQGNSA. Trimming shortened V by 5 bases and J by 2 bases, and 10 bases separated the two germline ends. The CDR3 spells CASSRIGPYEQYL. The CDR3, as DNA: TGTGCCAGCAGCCGAATAGGCCCCTACGAGCAGTACCTC.

This chain connects TRBV3-1 to TRBJ1-3; the D is unclear. Germline V gives CDR1 LGHDT, CDR2 YNNKEL (reference sequence). Trimming took 0 bases from V and 8 from J, leaving 11 bases between them. The CDR3 covers 14 residues. The CDR3: CASSQDAGKDTIYF. The DNA for the CDR3 is TGTGCCAGCAGCCAAGACGCGGGAAAGGACACCATATATTTT.

This clonotype was detected ten times or more. The rearrangement links TRBV6-1 to TRBJ2-7; D gene uncertain. Trimming left V 3 bases short and J 1 base short, with 7 bases between. The CDR3 length is 13 residues. Germline V lookup: CDR1 MNHNS, CDR2 SASEGT. The CDR3 DNA reads TGTGCCAGCAGTGAGGGCCGATCCTACGAGCAGTACTTC. It specifies CASSEGRSYEQYF.

This clonotype was seen a handful of times. V and J are TRBV3-1 and TRBJ1-2; no clear D. V gave up 0 bases and J gave up 0 bases, with 11 bases separating them. Germline loops: CDR1 LGHDT, CDR2 YNNKEL (reference sequence). The CDR3 contains 16 residues. The CDR3 sequence: CASSQEGSLANYGYTF. In DNA, the CDR3 is TGTGCCAGCAGCCAAGAAGGCAGTCTAGCTAACTATGGCTACACCTTC.

This clonotype was observed at least ten times. The chain employs TRBV28 and TRBJ2-7; 8 bases map to TRBD2. Germline V gene data show CDR1 as MDHEN and CDR2 as SYDVKM. V was clipped by 8 bases and J by 2 bases; unmatched bases: 14. The CDR3 spans 16 residues. CDR3: CASRPVGAGGAYEQYF. CDR3 in DNA: TGTGCCAGCCGTCCTGTGGGGGCGGGAGGCGCCTACGAGCAGTACTTC.

This clonotype was found many times. V is TRBV2 and J is TRBJ2-5; 10 bases match TRBD2. V was pared by 6 bases and J by 2 bases, with 3 bases of the junction left unmatched. The CDR3 runs 14 residues. Germline CDR1 reads SNHLY; CDR2 reads FYNNEI. CDR3 sequence reads: CASSWTSGQETQYF. As DNA, the CDR3 is TGTGCCAGCAGCTGGACTAGCGGACAAGAGACCCAGTACTTC.

V is TRBV12-3 or TRBV12-4 and J is TRBJ1-5; TRBD1 matches at 8 bases. The CDR3 is 13 amino acids. J gave up 5 bases and V 6 bases, and 3 bases lay outside the gene matches. Here the CDR3 DNA reads TGTGCCAGCAGACGGGACAGGTATCAGCCCCAGCATTTT. Encoded protein: CASRRDRYQPQHF.

In this sample, this clonotype turned up many times. The V call is TRBV30, the J call TRBJ1-1; D not certain. The CDR3 is 12 amino acids. V was clipped by 2 bases and J by 0 bases, with 4 bases between them. Germline CDR1 reads GTSNPN; CDR2 reads SVGIG (reference sequence). The CDR3 coding sequence is TGTGCCTGGAGTCTTGTGAACACTGAAGCTTTCTTT. Translated, it gives CAWSLVNTEAFF.

This clonotype was seen at least ten times. The chain uses TRBV20-1 and TRBJ2-1; D not certain. The V gene lost 2 bases and the J gene lost 0 bases, with 8 bases spanning the gap. The CDR3 consists of 14 residues. Germline V gives CDR1 DFQATT, CDR2 SNEGSKA (reference sequence). The CDR3 is CSARRQDSYNEQFF. For the CDR3, the DNA is TGCAGTGCTAGAAGGCAGGACTCCTACAATGAGCAGTTCTTC.

This clonotype has at least ten counts. J is TRBJ2-5 and V is TRBV11-2; TRBD1 aligns across 9 bases. With 7 bases clipped from V and 2 bases from J, the junction kept 8 bases outside the gene matches. The CDR3 length is 15 residues. Germline assignment: CDR1 SGHAT and CDR2 FQNNGV. CDR3 in amino acids: CASNRGTGQQETQYF. DNA for the CDR3: TGTGCCAGCAACCGGGGGACAGGGCAACAAGAGACCCAGTACTTC.

The chain employs TRBV7-2 and TRBJ2-5; the match to TRBD1 covers 9 bases. Germline V gene sequence: CDR1 SGHTA, CDR2 FQGNSA. This CDR3 has 14 amino acids. Trimming removed 4 bases from V and 6 bases from J; junction bases left unmatched: 6. CDR3 amino acids: CASSSRTGVQTQYF. In DNA, the CDR3 is TGTGCCAGCAGCTCTCGGACAGGGGTGCAGACCCAGTACTTC.

On this clonotype: The conserved phenylalanine or tryptophan normally closing the CDR3 is absent here, so this likely arose from a read error. The chain is built from TRBV7-9 and TRBJ2-7; D not resolved. The germline CDR1 and CDR2 sequences are SEHNR and FQNEAQ (reference sequence). Between the trimmed V and J ends, which lost 2 bases and 4 bases, there was a span of 12 bases. The CDR3 is 14 amino acids. In DNA, the CDR3 is TGTGCCAGCAGCTTACTCTCTTACTCTTACGAGCAGTACCTC. As protein: CASSLLSYSYEQYL.

This clonotype occurred many times. The V gene is TRBV20-1, the J gene TRBJ2-7; 7 bases align to TRBD1. Germline V CDR1 and CDR2: DFQATT, SNEGSKA (reference sequence). This CDR3 is built from 16 residues. Losses at the gene ends were 0 bases for V and 2 bases for J; bases not matched to a gene: 10. Here the CDR3 DNA reads TGCAGTGCTAGAGAACTATCGGACAGGAAACCCTACGAGCAGTACTTC. Translated, it gives CSARELSDRKPYEQYF.

This chain uses TRBV6-2 or TRBV6-3 with TRBJ1-5; TRBD1 might be the D (5 bases). This CDR3 is 14 amino acids long. Looked up from germline, CDR1 is MNHEY and CDR2 is SVGEGT. V dropped 7 bases and J dropped 4 bases, with 14 bases sitting between them. The CDR3 DNA reads as TGTGCCAGCACGATCCGGGGCCGGAATCAGCCCCAGCATTTT. This encodes CASTIRGRNQPQHF.